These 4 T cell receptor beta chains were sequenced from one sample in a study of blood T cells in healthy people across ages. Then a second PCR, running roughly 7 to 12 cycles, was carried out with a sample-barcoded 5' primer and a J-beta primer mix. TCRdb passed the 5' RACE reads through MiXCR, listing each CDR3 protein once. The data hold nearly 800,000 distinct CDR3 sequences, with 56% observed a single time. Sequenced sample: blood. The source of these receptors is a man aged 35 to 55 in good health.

CDR3 in DNA: TGTGCCAGCACTACAGGGAATGGTAACAATGAGCAGTTCTTC. It encodes CASTTGNGNNEQFF. The chain is built from TRBV27 and TRBJ2-1; perhaps TRBD1 as D (6 bases). Germline V lookup: CDR1 MNHEY, CDR2 SMNVEV (reference sequence). CDR3 length: 14 amino acids. V lost 7 bases and J lost 5, with 15 bases in between.

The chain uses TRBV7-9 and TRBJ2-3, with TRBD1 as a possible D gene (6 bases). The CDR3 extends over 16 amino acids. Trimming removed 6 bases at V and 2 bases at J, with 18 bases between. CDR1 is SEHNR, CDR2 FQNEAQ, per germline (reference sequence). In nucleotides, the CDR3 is TGTGCCAGCAGGCCCCGCACGGGACACTTCACAGATACGCAGTATTTT. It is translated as CASRPRTGHFTDTQYF.

The CDR3 is CAITGGGVEDNEQFF. DNA of the CDR3: TGTGCCATCACGGGAGGAGGGGTGGAGGACAATGAGCAGTTCTTC. The gene calls are TRBV10-3 and TRBJ2-1; 7 positions match TRBD2. The CDR3 runs to 15 residues. Unmatched junction bases numbered 11, after V lost 7 bases and J lost 5 bases. Germline V gene data show CDR1 as ENHRY and CDR2 as SYGVKD.

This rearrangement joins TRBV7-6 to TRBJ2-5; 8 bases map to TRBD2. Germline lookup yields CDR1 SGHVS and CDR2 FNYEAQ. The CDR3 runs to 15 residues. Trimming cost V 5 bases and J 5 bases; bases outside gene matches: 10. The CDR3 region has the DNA TGTGCCAGCAGCCCCGGACTAGCTTTTCCGGAGACCCAGTACTTC. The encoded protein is CASSPGLAFPETQYF. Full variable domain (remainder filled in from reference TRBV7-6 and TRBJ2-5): GAGVSQSPRYKVTKRGQDVALRCDPISGHVSLYWYRQALGQGPEFLTYFNYEAQQDKSGLPNDRFSAERPEGSISTLTIQRTEQRDSAMYRCASSPGLAFPETQYFGPGTRLLVL.